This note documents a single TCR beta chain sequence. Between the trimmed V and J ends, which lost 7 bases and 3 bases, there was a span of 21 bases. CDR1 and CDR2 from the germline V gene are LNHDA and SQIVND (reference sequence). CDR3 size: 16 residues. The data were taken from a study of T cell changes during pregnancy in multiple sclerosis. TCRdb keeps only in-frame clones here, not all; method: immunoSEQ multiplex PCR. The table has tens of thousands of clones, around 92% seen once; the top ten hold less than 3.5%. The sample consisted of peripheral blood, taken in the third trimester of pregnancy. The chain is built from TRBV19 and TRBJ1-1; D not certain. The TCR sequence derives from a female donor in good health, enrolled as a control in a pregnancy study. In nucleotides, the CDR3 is TGTGCCAGTACCCTAGCCCGTGACACCTCAGACACTGAAGCTTTCTTT. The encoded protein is CASTLARDTSDTEAFF.